This paragraph covers one T cell receptor beta chain sequence. The antigen is unknown. The time point here: cycle 4 day 1 (C4D1), after six to seven weeks of nivolumab. Each and every patient relapsed after autologous stem cell transplantation, and patients got differing brentuximab vedotin exposure. Patients' outcomes at their best amounted to complete response, partial response or progressive disease. Germline V gene lookup returns CDR1 MNHNS and CDR2 SASEGT. This CDR3 is 17 amino acids long. The V and J ends lost 0 bases and 7 bases respectively, with 20 bases between them. The entry originates in a study of PD-1 blockade in classical Hodgkin lymphoma. Profiled with immunoSEQ multiplex PCR; TCRdb holds only in-frame clones, not every one. The sample has under 25,000 clones, about 70% seen once. Study-wide points: Relapsed/refractory patients reportedly had the lowest baseline TCR diversity, below newly diagnosed patients, who were below healthy donors. Baseline diversity was lower in partial responders and progressors than complete responders. Patients were excluded if nivolumab began under 1 year after ASCT (the autologous transplant).

The source is a human donor with classical Hodgkin lymphoma. The specimen comprised peripheral blood mononuclear cells (PBMCs), sampled before the fourth cycle of nivolumab. The genes are TRBV6-1 and TRBJ2-3; weak D call: TRBD1 (5 bases). The CDR3 loop reads CASSEALLAGRRYTQYF. CDR3 coding DNA: TGTGCCAGCAGTGAAGCGTTATTGGCAGGGCGACGATATACGCAGTATTTT.